The present T cell receptor beta chain was sequenced within a study of T cells after yellow fever vaccination. This clonotype occurred many times. Deletions cut 1 base from V and 1 base from J, with 22 bases between. This CDR3 has 18 amino acids. The germline CDR1 and CDR2 sequences are DFQATT and SNEGSKA (reference sequence). TCRdb recomputed calls from the 5' RACE reads with MiXCR, one row per CDR3 protein. The sample records around 310,000 distinct CDR3 sequences, 8% to 10% being singletons. The sample was PBMCs, taken on the day of the first yellow fever vaccination. This receptor was obtained from a man between 18 and 35 years old who received the YFV17D yellow fever vaccine. The chain is built from TRBV20-1 and TRBJ1-1, with D tentatively TRBD1 (6 bases). Here the CDR3 DNA reads TGCAGTGCTAGAGCCTGGGGGCGGACAACTACTGCGAACACTGAAGCTTTCTTT. As protein: CSARAWGRTTTANTEAFF.